The rows below give T cell receptor beta chains drawn from one sample of a study of T cell responses to AZD1222 COVID-19 vaccine. Some clones are missing from TCRdb's copy, which holds only in-frame ones; the method was immunoSEQ multiplex PCR. Among about 130,000 clones listed, about 86% were seen once. Sequenced material: peripheral blood, taken on day 0 of AZD1222 vaccination. The source is an adult in good health. Each CDR3 is given with its conserved first and last residue. The D gene is left open where the match is weak. Part of the rows lack a size; the others show once, few, many or a class for expanded clones.

TRBJ2-1,-,-,TRBV18,TGTGCCAGCTCACCAGGGAGTGATGAGCAGTTCTTC,CASSPGSDEQFF
TRBJ2-3,-,-,TRBV3-1/TRBV3-2,TGTGCCAGCAGCCAAGGTCAGACTCCTACGCAGTATTTT,CASSQGQTPTQYF
TRBJ2-1,-,-,TRBV21-1,TGTGCCAGCAGCAAAGATAGGGACAATGAGCAGTTCTTC,CASSKDRDNEQFF
TRBJ2-2,-,-,TRBV7-3,TGTGCCAGCAGTTTCGGAACCGGGGAGCTGTTTTTT,CASSFGTGELFF
TRBJ2-2,TRBD2,once,TRBV19,TGTGCCAGTAGAATTAGCGGGAGGGCCCCCGGGGAGCTGTTTTTT,CASRISGRAPGELFF
TRBJ2-1,TRBD2,-,TRBV19,TGTGCCAGTAGTTATAGCGGGGGGCCTTACAATGAGCAGTTCTTC,CASSYSGGPYNEQFF
TRBJ2-1,-,-,TRBV5-5,TGTGCCAGCAGCTCATGGGGGGCTATTCCCTTGGCTGAGCAGTTCTTC,CASSSWGAIPLAEQFF
TRBJ2-5,-,-,TRBV6-1,TGTGCCAGCAGTGAAAATGAAGTAGTGCCCTCCCGGGTGGAGACCCAGTACTTC,CASSENEVVPSRVETQYF
TRBJ2-3,-,-,TRBV6-1,TGTGCCAGCAGTGAAAGGGACAGCACAGATACGCAGTATTTT,CASSERDSTDTQYF
TRBJ2-1,-,-,TRBV5-1,TGCGCCAGCAGTCCTATAGGCAATGAGCAGTTCTTC,CASSPIGNEQFF
TRBJ1-2,-,-,TRBV19,TGTGCCAGTAGTCTTGCAGAGAACTATGGCTACACCTTC,CASSLAENYGYTF
TRBJ1-1,-,few,TRBV19,TGTGCCAGTAGTGCCGGCCGGGACGAAAAAAAAGCTTTCTTT,CASSAGRDEKKAFF
TRBJ2-6,TRBD1,-,TRBV28,TGTGCCAGCAGTTCCCCGAGGACAGGGGAGGTAGCTGGGGCCAACGTCCTGACTTTC,CASSSPRTGEVAGANVLTF
TRBJ2-7,-,-,TRBV28,TGTGCCAGCAGTCTCGGGACTGGATACGAGCAGTACTTC,CASSLGTGYEQYF
TRBJ1-3,-,few,TRBV20-1,TGCAGTGGCGGCTCTGGAAACACCATATATTTT,CSGGSGNTIYF
TRBJ2-7,TRBD1,-,TRBV27,TGTGCCAGCAGTTCCTCAACGGGACAGCTATCCTACGAGCAGTACTTC,CASSSSTGQLSYEQYF
TRBJ1-4,-,few,TRBV27,TGTGCCAGCAGGTTGGGGAATAATGAAAAACTGTTTTTT,CASRLGNNEKLFF
TRBJ2-7,-,once,TRBV21-1,TGTGCCAGCAGCAAAGAGGAGGAACCCTACGAGCAGTACTTC,CASSKEEEPYEQYF
TRBJ1-3,-,-,TRBV27,TGTGCCAGCAGTTTAGTGGGTCCCGGAAACACCATATATTTT,CASSLVGPGNTIYF
TRBJ1-4,-,few,TRBV4-3,TGCGCCAGCAGCCAAGTCGGCAGGGTGGGTGAAAAACTGTTTTTT,CASSQVGRVGEKLFF
TRBJ1-2,-,-,TRBV27,TGTGCCAGCAGTTCGATTGGACTTGGGTACACCTTC,CASSSIGLGYTF
TRBJ1-2,-,-,TRBV5-6,TGTGCCAGCAGCAACTATATGGGCTACACCTTC,CASSNYMGYTF
TRBJ2-1,TRBD2,once,TRBV2,TGTGCCAGCAGTATAAACGGGGGGGCCTACAATGAGCAGTTCTTC,CASSINGGAYNEQFF
TRBJ1-1,TRBD1,-,TRBV7-8,TGTGCCAGCAGCTTGCAACAGGGGAGCACTGAAGCTTTCTTT,CASSLQQGSTEAFF
TRBJ2-5,-,-,TRBV10-2,TGCGCCAGCAGTGAGGTAATGGGTGAGACCCAGTACTTC,CASSEVMGETQYF
TRBJ1-5,-,-,TRBV10-3,TGTGCCACCAGACAGTACAATCAGCCCCAGCATTTT,CATRQYNQPQHF
TRBJ1-3,-,-,TRBV10-1,TGCGCCAGCATGCAGGGTCCTGGAAACACCATATATTTT,CASMQGPGNTIYF
TRBJ2-1,-,once,TRBV7-2,TGTGCCAGCAGCGGAGGTGCTAGATACAATGAGCAGTTCTTC,CASSGGARYNEQFF